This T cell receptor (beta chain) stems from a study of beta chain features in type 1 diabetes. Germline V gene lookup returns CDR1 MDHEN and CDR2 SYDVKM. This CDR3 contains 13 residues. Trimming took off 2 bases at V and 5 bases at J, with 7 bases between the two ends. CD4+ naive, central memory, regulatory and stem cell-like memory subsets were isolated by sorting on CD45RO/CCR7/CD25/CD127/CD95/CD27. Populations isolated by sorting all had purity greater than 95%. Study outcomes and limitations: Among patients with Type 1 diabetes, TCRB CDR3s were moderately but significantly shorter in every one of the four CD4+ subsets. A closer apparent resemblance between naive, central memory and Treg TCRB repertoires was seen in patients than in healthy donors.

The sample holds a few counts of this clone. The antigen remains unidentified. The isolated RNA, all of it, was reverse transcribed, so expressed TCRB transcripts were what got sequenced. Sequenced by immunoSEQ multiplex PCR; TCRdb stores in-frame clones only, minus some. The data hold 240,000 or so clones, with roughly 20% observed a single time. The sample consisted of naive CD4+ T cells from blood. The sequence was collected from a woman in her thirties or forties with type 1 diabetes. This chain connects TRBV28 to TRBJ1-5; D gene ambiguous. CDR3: CASSLPDYQPQHF. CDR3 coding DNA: TGTGCCAGCAGTTTACCGGACTATCAGCCCCAGCATTTT.